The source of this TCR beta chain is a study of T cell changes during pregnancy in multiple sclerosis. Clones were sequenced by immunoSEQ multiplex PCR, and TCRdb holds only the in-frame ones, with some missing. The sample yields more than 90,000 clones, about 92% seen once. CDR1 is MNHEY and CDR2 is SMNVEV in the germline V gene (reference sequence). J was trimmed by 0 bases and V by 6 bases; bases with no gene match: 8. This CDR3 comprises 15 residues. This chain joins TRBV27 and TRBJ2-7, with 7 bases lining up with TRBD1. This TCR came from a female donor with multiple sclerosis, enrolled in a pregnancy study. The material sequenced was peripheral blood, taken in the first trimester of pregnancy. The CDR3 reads CASSPLRTGSYEQYF. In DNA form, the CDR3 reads TGTGCCAGCAGCCCCCTGAGGACAGGCTCCTACGAGCAGTACTTC.